Included here is one T cell receptor (beta chain) sequence, with context. Its antigen is undetermined. At one of its ends the junction is not consistent with the germline gene, which may arise from a read error. The data were obtained in a study of regulatory T cells in long-lasting Graves disease. Study-wide findings and caveats: Peripheral blood, not thyroid tissue, was the sole material studied. Relative to new patients (roughly 1,000), persistent patients exhibited greater sharing of public clonotypes (approximately 2,700).

Time point reported: persistent/refractory GD, antithyroid drugs over 5 years with positive TRAb. The TCR library was prepared using RNA isolated from PBMCs. Clinicians diagnosed Graves' disease using American Thyroid Association guidelines. The CDR3 runs to 16 residues. The germline CDR1 and CDR2 sequences are SEHNR and FQNEAQ (reference sequence). Construction of the TCR beta libraries employed iRepertoire HTBI primers in conjunction with Arm-PCR of CDR3 regions. TCRdb processed the multiplex PCR reads anew with MiXCR; each CDR3 protein has one entry. The data contain 300,000 to 500,000 distinct CDR3 sequences, more than 20% of them singletons.

The material was peripheral blood mononuclear cells (PBMCs), obtained when the disease was refractory, from a patient treated with antithyroid drugs. The clonotype comes from a female donor with Graves disease. The chain is built from TRBV7-9 and TRBJ1-1, with TRBD1 matching 7 bases. This CDR3 is CASSPTGTAYNTETFF. The CDR3 DNA reads as TGTGCCAGCAGCCCAACCGGGACAGCCTACAACACTGAAACTTTCTTT.